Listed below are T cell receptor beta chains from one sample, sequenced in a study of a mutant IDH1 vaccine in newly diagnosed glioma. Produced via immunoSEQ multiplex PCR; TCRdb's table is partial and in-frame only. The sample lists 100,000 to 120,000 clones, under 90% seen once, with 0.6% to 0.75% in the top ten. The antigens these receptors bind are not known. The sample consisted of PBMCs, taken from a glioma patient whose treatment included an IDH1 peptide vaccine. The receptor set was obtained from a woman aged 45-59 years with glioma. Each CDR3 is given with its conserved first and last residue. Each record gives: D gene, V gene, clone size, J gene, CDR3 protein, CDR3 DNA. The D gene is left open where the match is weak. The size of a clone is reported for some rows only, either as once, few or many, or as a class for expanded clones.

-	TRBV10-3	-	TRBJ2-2	CASSGRGTTGELFF	TGTGCCAGCAGTGGCCGGGGAACCACCGGGGAGCTGTTTTTT
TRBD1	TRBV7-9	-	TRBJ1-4	CASSKTGDEKLFF	TGTGCCAGCAGCAAGACAGGGGATGAAAAACTGTTTTTT
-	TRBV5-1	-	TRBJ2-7	CASSLVEASDEQYF	TGCGCCAGCAGCTTGGTTGAGGCTAGTGACGAGCAGTACTTC
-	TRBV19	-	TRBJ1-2	CASSMVRVAYGYTF	TGTGCCAGTAGTATGGTCAGGGTCGCCTATGGCTACACCTTC
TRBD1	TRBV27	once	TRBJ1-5	CASRSRTGPGISNQPQHF	TGTGCCAGCAGAAGCCGGACAGGGCCAGGGATTAGCAATCAGCCCCAGCATTTT
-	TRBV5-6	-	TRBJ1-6	CASSLGRGVSLHF	TGTGCCAGCAGCTTGGGCCGGGGGGTTTCCCTCCACTTT
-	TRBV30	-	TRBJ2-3	CAWSVGVDTDTQYF	TGTGCCTGGAGTGTAGGGGTTGACACAGATACGCAGTATTTT
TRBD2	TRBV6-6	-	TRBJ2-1	CASSWTSGGYNEQFF	TGTGCCAGCAGTTGGACTAGCGGAGGTTACAATGAGCAGTTCTTC
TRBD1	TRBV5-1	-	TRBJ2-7	CASSVRDRGSDEQYF	TGCGCCAGCAGCGTCCGGGACAGGGGCTCCGACGAGCAGTACTTC
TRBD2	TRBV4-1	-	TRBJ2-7	CASSQAASGTVPYEQYF	TGCGCCAGCAGCCAAGCTGCTAGCGGGACGGTCCCCTACGAGCAGTACTTC
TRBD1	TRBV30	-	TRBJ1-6	CAWSSTGALNSPLHF	TGTGCCTGGAGTTCCACAGGGGCCCTTAATTCACCCCTCCACTTT
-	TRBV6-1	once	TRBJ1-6	CASSEGLLFSSPLHF	TGTGCCAGCAGTGAGGGACTTTTATTCTCTTCACCCCTCCACTTT
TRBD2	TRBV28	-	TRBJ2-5	CASSFGGLAQETQYF	TGTGCCAGCAGTTTCGGGGGACTAGCGCAGGAGACCCAGTACTTC
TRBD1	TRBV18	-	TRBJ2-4	CASAGTVGASKNIQYF	TGTGCCAGCGCAGGGACAGTCGGAGCGTCCAAAAACATTCAGTACTTC
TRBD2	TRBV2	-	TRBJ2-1	CASSDALAGGSYNEQFF	TGTGCCAGCAGTGATGCACTAGCGGGAGGCTCCTACAATGAGCAGTTCTTC
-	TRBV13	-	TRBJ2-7	CASSPTQRVLSYEQYF	TGTGCCAGCAGCCCGACGCAGCGGGTCCTCTCCTACGAGCAGTACTTC
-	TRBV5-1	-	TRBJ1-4	CASTDGGAVGEKLFF	TGCGCCAGCACCGACGGAGGGGCGGTGGGAGAAAAACTGTTTTTT
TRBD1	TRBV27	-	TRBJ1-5	CASSLSAGAGGPQHF	TGTGCCAGCAGTTTAAGCGCAGGTGCAGGGGGGCCCCAGCATTTT
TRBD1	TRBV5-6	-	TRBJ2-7	CASSWDRGVYEQYF	TGTGCCAGCAGTTGGGACAGGGGCGTCTACGAGCAGTACTTC
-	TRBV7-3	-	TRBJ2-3	CASSLDGSFADTQYF	TGTGCCAGCAGCTTAGATGGTTCTTTCGCAGATACGCAGTATTTT
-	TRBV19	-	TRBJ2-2	CASSIWGANTGELFF	TGTGCCAGTAGTATATGGGGGGCAAACACCGGGGAGCTGTTTTTT
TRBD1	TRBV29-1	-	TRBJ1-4	CSVPGQGDEKLFF	TGCAGCGTCCCAGGACAGGGGGACGAAAAACTGTTTTTT
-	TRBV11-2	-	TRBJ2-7	CASSPGSTYEQYF	TGTGCCAGCAGCCCAGGGTCAACCTACGAGCAGTACTTC
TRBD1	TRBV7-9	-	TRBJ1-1	CASSPISFRDRGAEAFF	TGTGCCAGCAGCCCGATATCGTTCCGGGACAGGGGAGCGGAAGCTTTCTTT
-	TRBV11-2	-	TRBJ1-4	CASSSTEAGGEKLFF	TGTGCCAGCAGCTCAACAGAGGCCGGGGGTGAAAAACTGTTTTTT
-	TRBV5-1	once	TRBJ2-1	CASTEQRFSYNEQFF	TGCGCCAGCACTGAACAGCGGTTCTCCTACAATGAGCAGTTCTTC
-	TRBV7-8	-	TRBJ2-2	CASSSHRLSNTGELFF	TGTGCCAGCAGCTCCCACAGGTTATCGAACACCGGGGAGCTGTTTTTT
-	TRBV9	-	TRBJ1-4	CASSVRGTDATNEKLFF	TGTGCCAGCAGCGTAAGAGGGACGGATGCAACTAATGAAAAACTGTTTTTT
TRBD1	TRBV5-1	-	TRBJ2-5	CASSSTGETQYF	TGCGCCAGCAGCTCGACAGGGGAGACCCAGTACTTC
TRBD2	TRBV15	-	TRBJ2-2	CATSRGVLSGGPNGELFF	TGTGCCACCAGCAGGGGGGTTCTCTCGGGAGGGCCGAACGGGGAGCTGTTTTTT
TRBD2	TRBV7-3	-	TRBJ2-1	CASSLNRAGGISYNEQFF	TGTGCCAGCAGCTTAAATCGGGCGGGAGGGATATCCTACAATGAGCAGTTCTTC
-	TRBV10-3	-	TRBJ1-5	CAISRDTNQPQHF	TGTGCCATCAGCCGGGACACCAATCAGCCCCAGCATTTT
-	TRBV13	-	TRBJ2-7	CASSLRGDYEQYF	TGTGCCAGCAGCTTAAGGGGCGACTACGAGCAGTACTTC
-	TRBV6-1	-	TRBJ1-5	CASSETVVVSNQPQHF	TGTGCCAGCAGTGAAACGGTGGTTGTTAGCAATCAGCCCCAGCATTTT
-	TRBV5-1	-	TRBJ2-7	CASSFTAGGSDEQYF	TGCGCCAGCAGCTTCACGGCAGGCGGGTCCGACGAGCAGTACTTC
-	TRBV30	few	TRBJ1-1	CAWGRGRVNTEAFF	TGTGCCTGGGGCCGAGGGAGAGTGAACACTGAAGCTTTCTTT
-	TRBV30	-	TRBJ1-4	CAWREMSTNEKLFF	TGTGCCTGGAGAGAGATGTCAACTAATGAAAAACTGTTTTTT
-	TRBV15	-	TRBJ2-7	CATSRGSGVEQYF	TGTGCCACCAGCAGAGGTTCAGGGGTTGAGCAGTACTTC
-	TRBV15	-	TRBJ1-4	CATSRESFATNEKLFF	TGTGCCACCAGCAGAGAAAGCTTTGCAACTAATGAAAAACTGTTTTTT